This T cell receptor beta chain was captured in a study of cytomegalovirus exposure and HLA in healthy donors. About the study: The 120 validation repertoires were produced on the same platform as the approximately 620 repertoires of the first cohort. This was reported in a later analysis.

Some clones are missing from TCRdb's copy, which holds only in-frame ones; the method was immunoSEQ multiplex PCR. The sample records tens of thousands of clones, around 89% being singletons. The donors were in the approximately 120-subject validation cohort; that cohort was separate from the roughly 660-subject first cohort. Notes on this clone: What it binds is not known.

Study findings and constraints: The study designated over 150 TCR beta chains cytomegalovirus-associated.

This CDR3 has 14 amino acids. V was clipped by 0 bases and J by 5 bases, with 11 bases between them. Germline CDR1 is SGHRS and CDR2 is YFSETQ. The specimen was PBMCs. The origin of this receptor is a woman younger than 35 in good health and CMV-seronegative. This chain joins TRBV5-1 and TRBJ1-2; perhaps TRBD1 as D (6 bases). The CDR3 DNA follows: TGCGCCAGCAGCTTGGCAGGGGTTGGGTATGGCTACACCTTC. This sequence encodes CASSLAGVGYGYTF.